This TCR beta chain is drawn from a study of blood T cell repertoires in COVID-19. Across the whole study: Material from acute and convalescent COVID-19 was sourced from the United States, Italy and Spain. Sources were T cells, B-cell-depleted T cells, or PBMCs; the material itself was cDNA or gDNA.

Germline lookup yields CDR1 KGHSH and CDR2 LQKENI. CDR3 length equals 16 residues. V gave up 2 bases and J gave up 4 bases; unmatched junction bases: 0. Participant-reported clinical history was the basis for cohort assignment. In the source study's methods: Researchers report that nucleated cell counts were estimated from reference gene primer amplification. Method: immunoSEQ multiplex PCR; TCRdb's copy keeps in-frame clones and lacks some. D and trimming come from the DNA, and the V and J calls and clone size come from that table. This sample carries approximately 170,000 clones, approximately 82% of them seen once, and the ten largest clones take 3.6%.

The chain uses TRBV18 and TRBJ2-2, with 14 bases matching TRBD2. The source material was PBMCs or T cells enriched from blood (not recorded which). The sequence derives from a woman aged 45-59 years in a cohort exposed to, infected with or recovered from COVID-19 (not recorded which). The CDR3 bases are TGTGCCAGCTCACCAGGACTAGCGGGAGGCACCGGGGAGCTGTTTTTT. This codes for CASSPGLAGGTGELFF.